Listed below are T cell receptor beta chains from one sample, sequenced in a study of OX40 agonist ivuxolimab in advanced cancers. Generated by immunoSEQ multiplex PCR, the TCRdb table keeps only in-frame clones and is missing some. The repertoire has more than 65,000 clones, approximately 81% of them found once; the top ten carry 5% to 6.5%. The source material was CD4+ or CD8+ T cells sorted from blood, sampled in a trial of the OX40 agonist ivuxolimab. The receptors stem from an adult with an advanced solid tumor such as melanoma, head and neck, liver or kidney cancer. Both conserved end residues are part of each CDR3. D genes are given only for firm matches. A row's size may be missing; if present it is once, few, many or a size class.

>TRBD1|NA|TRBJ2-5|TRBV7-3
CASSFSGTGGETQYF
TGTGCCAGCAGCTTCTCCGGGACAGGGGGGGAGACCCAGTACTTC
>TRBD1|NA|TRBJ2-5|TRBV5-4
CASSLATGGLETQYF
TGTGCCAGCAGCTTGGCCACAGGGGGCTTGGAGACCCAGTACTTC
>TRBD1|few|TRBJ2-1|TRBV7-2
CASSRFGTVGASSYNEQFF
TGTGCCAGCAGCCGATTCGGGACAGTGGGGGCATCTTCCTACAATGAGCAGTTCTTC
>NA|NA|TRBJ2-3|TRBV4-1
CASSQDIQDTQYF
TGCGCCAGCAGCCAAGATATACAAGATACGCAGTATTTT
>NA|NA|TRBJ1-2|TRBV5-5
CASSLSLTEVGYGYTF
TGTGCCAGCAGCTTGAGTTTGACAGAGGTCGGGTATGGCTACACCTTC
>NA|NA|TRBJ1-1|TRBV18
CASSPNTGRTEAFF
TGTGCCAGCTCACCAAATACAGGGAGAACTGAAGCTTTCTTT
>TRBD1|NA|TRBJ2-2|TRBV5-1
CASSLWSGGNTGELFF
TGCGCCAGCAGCTTGTGGTCAGGGGGGAACACCGGGGAGCTGTTTTTT
>TRBD1|NA|TRBJ1-1|TRBV14
CASSQFDPRTGGGSTEAFF
TGTGCCAGCAGCCAATTTGACCCACGGACAGGGGGCGGGAGCACTGAAGCTTTCTTT
>NA|NA|TRBJ2-1|TRBV23-1
CAGGGGGYNEQFF
TGCGCGGGGGGAGGGGGCGGCTACAATGAGCAGTTCTTC
>NA|NA|TRBJ2-2|TRBV18
CASSPQSSGSALDTGELFF
TGTGCCAGCTCACCACAGTCGTCGGGCAGCGCCTTGGACACCGGGGAGCTGTTTTTT
>NA|NA|TRBJ1-5|TRBV18
CASSPGANQPQHF
TGTGCCAGCTCACCCGGGGCCAATCAGCCCCAGCATTTT
>NA|NA|TRBJ2-3|TRBV7-8
CASSQNSPGGTDTQYF
TGTGCCAGCAGCCAAAACTCTCCAGGGGGCACAGATACGCAGTATTTT
>TRBD2|once|TRBJ2-1|TRBV5-6
CASSSGLAGGQYNEQFF
TGTGCCAGCAGCTCTGGACTAGCGGGAGGTCAGTACAATGAGCAGTTCTTC
>TRBD2|NA|TRBJ2-7|TRBV7-2
CASSPRTSGSYEQYF
TGTGCCAGCAGCCCTAGGACTAGCGGGAGCTACGAGCAGTACTTC
>NA|NA|TRBJ1-6|TRBV14
CASSPDRISPLHF
TGTGCCAGCAGCCCCGATAGGATCTCACCCCTCCACTTT
>TRBD1|NA|TRBJ2-3|TRBV9
CASSVSRGQMTDTQYF
TGTGCCAGCAGCGTTTCCAGGGGGCAAATGACAGATACGCAGTATTTT
>NA|once|TRBJ1-1|TRBV30
CAWSVRAGTEAFF
TGTGCCTGGAGTGTCCGGGCTGGCACTGAAGCTTTCTTT
>TRBD1|NA|TRBJ1-2|TRBV6-6
CASSFYPTGRYGYTF
TGTGCCAGCAGTTTCTACCCGACAGGGCGGTATGGCTACACCTTC
>TRBD2|NA|TRBJ2-2|TRBV30
CAWSRAGLNTGELFF
TGTGCCTGGAGCCGAGCGGGGTTGAACACCGGGGAGCTGTTTTTT
>TRBD1|NA|TRBJ1-1|TRBV7-9
CASSETDRAAEAFF
TGTGCCAGCAGCGAAACGGACAGGGCGGCTGAAGCTTTCTTT
>TRBD2|NA|TRBJ2-5|TRBV10-3
CAISATSTSLETQYF
TGTGCCATCAGTGCGACTAGCACCTCACTCGAGACCCAGTACTTC
>NA|NA|TRBJ1-2|TRBV10-3
CASSYAGTFYGYTF
TGTGCCAGCAGTTACGCCGGAACTTTCTATGGCTACACCTTC
>NA|NA|TRBJ1-3|TRBV9
CASSLSGNTIYF
TGTGCCAGCAGCCTTTCAGGAAACACCATATATTTT
>NA|NA|TRBJ2-7|TRBV7-2
CASSLSRQAIQYF
TGTGCCAGCAGCTTATCCCGACAGGCGATCCAGTACTTC
>NA|NA|TRBJ2-1|TRBV11-2
CASTSSDNEQFF
TGTGCCAGCACTAGTTCGGACAATGAGCAGTTCTTC
>NA|NA|TRBJ2-7|TRBV29-1
CSVDEGSEQYF
TGCAGCGTTGACGAGGGTAGCGAGCAGTACTTC
>NA|NA|TRBJ2-7|TRBV12-5
CASFSQAGPTYEQYF
TGTGCTAGTTTCTCTCAGGCCGGGCCCACCTACGAGCAGTACTTC
>NA|NA|TRBJ1-1|TRBV29-1
CSVRTKLNTEAFF
TGCAGCGTCCGGACCAAATTGAACACTGAAGCTTTCTTT
>NA|NA|TRBJ2-7|TRBV28
CASSLSGGMIYEQYF
TGTGCCAGCAGTTTATCTGGGGGCATGATCTACGAGCAGTACTTC
>NA|NA|TRBJ2-7|TRBV10-2
CASSMSYEQYF
TGCGCCAGCAGTATGAGCTACGAGCAGTACTTC
>TRBD1|NA|TRBJ2-3|TRBV4-2
CASSQDGQGGTTDTQYF
TGTGCCAGCAGCCAAGATGGACAGGGAGGAACCACAGATACGCAGTATTTT
>NA|NA|TRBJ2-7|TRBV27
CASSPRGAEPHEQYF
TGTGCCAGCAGTCCTAGGGGGGCAGAGCCCCACGAGCAGTACTTC
>NA|NA|TRBJ2-1|TRBV6-5
CASSYEASSYNEQFF
TGTGCCAGCAGTTACGAGGCGTCCTCCTACAATGAGCAGTTCTTC
>NA|NA|TRBJ1-6|TRBV19
CASSIRGLINSPLHF
TGTGCCAGTAGTATTCGGGGACTGATTAATTCACCCCTCCACTTT
>NA|NA|TRBJ1-1|TRBV5-1
CASSYGGNTEAFF
TGCGCCAGCTCCTACGGGGGAAACACTGAAGCTTTCTTT
>TRBD2|NA|TRBJ2-7|TRBV27
CASSRDRLAPGEQYF
TGTGCCAGCAGTCGGGATCGACTAGCGCCGGGCGAGCAGTACTTC
>NA|NA|TRBJ1-3|TRBV7-9
CASSPRGVLGGNTIYF
TGTGCCAGCAGCCCAAGAGGGGTATTGGGTGGAAACACCATATATTTT
>NA|many|TRBJ2-5|TRBV27
CASRGFKGSTETQYF
TGTGCCAGCAGGGGGTTTAAGGGGAGCACCGAGACCCAGTACTTC
>NA|NA|TRBJ1-1|TRBV9
CASSVDGNLATEAFF
TGTGCCAGCAGCGTAGATGGGAACCTCGCCACTGAAGCTTTCTTT
>TRBD1|NA|TRBJ2-1|TRBV29-1
CSVGQGATEQFF
TGCAGCGTTGGGCAGGGGGCTACTGAGCAGTTCTTC
>NA|few|TRBJ2-5|TRBV12-5
CASALTGSETQYF
TGTGCTAGTGCCCTGACTGGATCAGAGACCCAGTACTTC
>NA|many|TRBJ2-7|TRBV13
CASSHRPVDEQYF
TGTGCCAGCAGCCACAGGCCGGTCGACGAGCAGTACTTC
>NA|NA|TRBJ2-3|TRBV11-3
CASSARLKGPDTQYF
TGTGCCAGCAGCGCCAGACTGAAGGGGCCAGATACGCAGTATTTT
>TRBD1|NA|TRBJ1-1|TRBV27
CASSVSGTANTEAFF
TGTGCCAGCAGTGTCTCGGGGACAGCGAACACTGAAGCTTTCTTT
>TRBD1|NA|TRBJ1-2|TRBV6-1
CASRKGANDYGYTF
TGTGCCAGCAGAAAGGGGGCGAATGACTATGGCTACACCTTC
>TRBD1|NA|TRBJ1-6|TRBV6-6
CASSPQGKNSPLHF
TGTGCCAGCAGCCCACAGGGGAAGAATTCACCCCTCCACTTT
>NA|NA|TRBJ1-2|TRBV28
CASSLDNGYTF
TGTGCCAGCAGTCTTGACAATGGCTACACCTTC
>TRBD1|NA|TRBJ2-2|TRBV19
CASAWTGGQTGELFF
TGTGCCAGTGCCTGGACAGGGGGCCAAACCGGGGAGCTGTTTTTT
>TRBD1|NA|TRBJ2-7|TRBV27
CASSRDRAANEQYF
TGTGCCAGCAGTCGGGACAGGGCGGCAAACGAGCAGTACTTC
>TRBD2|once|TRBJ2-2|TRBV30
CATGLAGWSELFF
TGTGCCACCGGACTAGCGGGGTGGAGTGAGCTGTTTTTT
>NA|NA|TRBJ2-3|TRBV2
CASGPGLDTDTQYF
TGTGCCAGTGGACCGGGGCTAGATACAGATACGCAGTATTTT
>NA|NA|TRBJ1-5|TRBV19
CASSPLFQGANQPQHF
TGTGCCAGTAGTCCCCTCTTTCAAGGGGCAAATCAGCCCCAGCATTTT